A single sample gave rise to the 2 T cell receptor beta chains below, sequenced in a study of blood T cell repertoires in COVID-19. Assay: immunoSEQ multiplex PCR; the TCRdb copy retains only in-frame clones and omits some. The table records around 290,000 clones, about nine tenths of them present only once. Input material: PBMCs or T cells enriched from blood (not recorded which). The receptor source for this set is a woman aged 35 to 49 who had recovered from COVID-19.

This chain uses TRBV27 with TRBJ1-2; 10 nucleotides agree with TRBD1. V shed 5 bases and J 5 bases; nucleotides not matched to a gene: 11. Germline loops: CDR1 MNHEY, CDR2 SMNVEV (reference sequence). The CDR3 consists of 16 residues. CDR3 DNA sequence: TGTGCCAGCAGTGCCCTCGGGACAGGGGATACATATGGCTACACCTTC. Encoded protein: CASSALGTGDTYGYTF.

The chain joins TRBV2 to TRBJ2-5; 7 bases align to TRBD1. Germline V lookup: CDR1 SNHLY, CDR2 FYNNEI. Trimming removed 9 bases from V and 5 bases from J; junction bases left unmatched: 6. This CDR3 region has 12 residues. CDR3: CASSDRTETQYF. The DNA for the CDR3 is TGTGCCAGTTCGGACAGGACGGAGACCCAGTACTTC.